Listed below are T cell receptor beta chains from one sample, sequenced in a study of post-analysis software for immune sequencing data. TCRdb passed the PCR reads through MiXCR, listing each CDR3 protein once. The data contain about 400,000 distinct CDR3 sequences, less than 40% of them singletons. The specimen sequenced was blood. Every receptor here comes from a girl aged 10-17 years with multiple sclerosis. Both conserved end residues are trimmed from each CDR3.

v_gene: TRBV11-2; j_gene: TRBJ2-5; CDR3aa: ASSRVYQETQY
v_gene: TRBV20-1; j_gene: TRBJ1-5; CDR3aa: SARRDRDDSNRPQH
v_gene: TRBV12-3/TRBV12-4; j_gene: TRBJ1-2; CDR3aa: ASSFKTGYGYT
v_gene: TRBV4-3; j_gene: TRBJ2-3; CDR3aa: ASSPLAGGTDTQY
v_gene: TRBV7-8; j_gene: TRBJ2-3; CDR3aa: ASSLAPNRGPLDAQY
v_gene: TRBV7-8; j_gene: TRBJ2-1; CDR3aa: ASSSGTGLWGYNEQF
v_gene: TRBV5-5; j_gene: TRBJ1-6; CDR3aa: ASSLEGYTNSPLH
v_gene: TRBV20-1; j_gene: TRBJ2-7; CDR3aa: SARGGQGLSYEQY
v_gene: TRBV5-1; j_gene: TRBJ2-4; CDR3aa: ASSLAGGGNIQY
v_gene: TRBV7-2; j_gene: TRBJ2-5; CDR3aa: ANSLHSGGGGTQY
v_gene: TRBV6-1; j_gene: TRBJ2-7; CDR3aa: ASSEAAAEQY
v_gene: TRBV4-1; j_gene: TRBJ2-7; CDR3aa: ASSQVLAGGRDEQY
v_gene: TRBV6-2/TRBV6-3; j_gene: TRBJ2-1; CDR3aa: ASSPSGLTLYNEQF
v_gene: TRBV15; j_gene: TRBJ2-3; CDR3aa: AASRESGLTDTQY